The clone carrying this T cell receptor (beta chain) was counted a single time. Its antigen is unidentified. Separation from the roughly 670-subject first cohort characterized the roughly 130-subject validation cohort, to which the donors belonged. Measured with immunoSEQ multiplex PCR; TCRdb has only the in-frame clones, and not every one. The sample carries 95,000 to 120,000 clones, around 85% recorded once. The length of the CDR3 is 13 residues. In germline, CDR1 is MNHNY, CDR2 SVGAGI (reference sequence). Trimming took off 0 bases at V and 13 bases at J, with 12 bases between the two ends. The sample is drawn from a study of cytomegalovirus exposure and HLA in healthy donors. Findings and caveats of the study: The CMV antigen specificity of a few CMV-associated chains was confirmed through in vitro analysis. The listing of roughly 160 TCR beta chains classed them as cytomegalovirus-associated.

Sequencing was done on a sample of PBMCs. The chain has TRBV6-6 and TRBJ1-4; no clear D. The receptor comes from a woman under 30 in good health and CMV-seronegative. CDR3 sequence reads: CASSYSRGDLLFF. CDR3 DNA sequence: TGTGCCAGCAGTTACTCTCGGGGAGATCTACTGTTTTTT.